This T cell receptor (beta chain) was sequenced for a study of blood T cell repertoires in COVID-19. Turning to the study itself: Some COVID-19 samples were acute and others convalescent; all came from the United States, Italy and Spain. PBMCs, B-cell-depleted T cells, or T cells were the source of the cDNA or gDNA that made up the material.

Per the germline V gene, CDR1 is SNHLY and CDR2 is FYNNEI. The CDR3 runs to 16 residues. V lost 2 bases, J lost 0 bases, and 6 bases stayed unmatched. Clones were read by immunoSEQ multiplex PCR, and TCRdb kept only the in-frame ones, dropping some. The sample records around 70,000 clones, more than 70% being singletons. This clonotype originated in a man in his fifties with acute or convalescent COVID-19. The V gene is TRBV2, the J gene TRBJ1-2, with 7 nucleotides matching TRBD1. The specimen was peripheral blood. This chain's CDR3 is CASSESGDSTNYGYTF. Written as DNA, the CDR3 is TGTGCCAGCAGTGAATCAGGGGACAGTACTAACTATGGCTACACCTTC. The complete variable domain, with remaining parts taken from reference TRBV2 and TRBJ1-2, reads EPEVTQTPSHQVTQMGQEVILRCVPISNHLYFYWYRQILGQKVEFLVSFYNNEISEKSEIFDDQFSVERPDGSNFTLKIRSTKLEDSAMYFCASSESGDSTNYGYTFGSGTRLTVV.